This T cell receptor beta chain was obtained from a study of early T cells in non-severe SARS-CoV-2 infection. In the study overall: Sequenced bulk RNA came from whole blood that was unsorted, and chains were unpaired.

On this clonotype itself: The antigen is not known.

Looked up from germline, CDR1 is MNHEY and CDR2 is SMNVEV (reference sequence). V trimming: 6 bases; J trimming: 8 bases; junction bases outside the gene matches: 7. The CDR3 extends over 14 amino acids. Study observations and caveats: In VDJdb matching, anti-spike CD8 responses were favored while private and CD4 specificities went missing.

Individual cDNA molecules carried attached unique molecular identifiers. TCRdb redid the calling of the 5' RACE reads with MiXCR, one entry per CDR3 protein. The sample consists of about 72,000 distinct CDR3 sequences, 10% of them appearing once. The source material was whole blood, sampled at baseline. This receptor was taken from an adult who was a healthcare worker with PCR-confirmed SARS-CoV-2 infection or an uninfected control (not recorded which). The chain uses TRBV27 and TRBJ1-1; 12 nucleotides line up with TRBD1. CDR3 sequence (DNA): TGTGCCAGCAGACCGGGACAGGGGGCGCGGGAAGCTTTCTTT. It specifies CASRPGQGAREAFF.